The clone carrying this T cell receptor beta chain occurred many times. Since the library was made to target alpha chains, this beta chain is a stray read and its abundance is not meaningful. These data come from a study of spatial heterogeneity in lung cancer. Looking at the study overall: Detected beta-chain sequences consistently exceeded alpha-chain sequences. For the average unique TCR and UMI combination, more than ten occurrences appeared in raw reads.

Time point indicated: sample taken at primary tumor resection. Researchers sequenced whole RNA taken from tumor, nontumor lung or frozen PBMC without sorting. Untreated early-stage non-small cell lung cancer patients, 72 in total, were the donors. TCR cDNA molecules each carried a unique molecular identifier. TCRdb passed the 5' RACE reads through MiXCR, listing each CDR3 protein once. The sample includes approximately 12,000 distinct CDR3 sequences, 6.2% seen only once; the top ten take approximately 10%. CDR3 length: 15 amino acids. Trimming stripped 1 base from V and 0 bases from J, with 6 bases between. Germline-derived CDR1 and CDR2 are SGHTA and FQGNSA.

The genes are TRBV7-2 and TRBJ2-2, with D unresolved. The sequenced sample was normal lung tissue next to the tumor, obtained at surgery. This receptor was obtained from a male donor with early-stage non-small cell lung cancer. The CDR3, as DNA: TGTGCCAGCAGCTTAGTGTCTTCGAACACCGGGGAGCTGTTTTTT. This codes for CASSLVSSNTGELFF.